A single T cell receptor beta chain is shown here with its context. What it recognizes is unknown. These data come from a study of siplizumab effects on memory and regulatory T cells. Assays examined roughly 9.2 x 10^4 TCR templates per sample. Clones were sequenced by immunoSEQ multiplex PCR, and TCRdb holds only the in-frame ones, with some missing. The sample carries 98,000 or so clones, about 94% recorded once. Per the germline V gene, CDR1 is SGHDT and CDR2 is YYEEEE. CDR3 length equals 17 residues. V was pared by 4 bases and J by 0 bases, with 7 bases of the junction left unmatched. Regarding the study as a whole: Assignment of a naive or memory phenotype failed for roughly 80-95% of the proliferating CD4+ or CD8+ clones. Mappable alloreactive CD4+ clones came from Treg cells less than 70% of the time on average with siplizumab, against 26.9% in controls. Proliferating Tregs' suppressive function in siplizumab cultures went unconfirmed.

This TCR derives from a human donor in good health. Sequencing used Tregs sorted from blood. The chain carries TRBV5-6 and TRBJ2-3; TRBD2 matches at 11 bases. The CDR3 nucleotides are TGTGCCAGCAGCCCACCGGGACTAGCGGTGAGCACAGATACGCAGTATTTT. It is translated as CASSPPGLAVSTDTQYF.